This TCR beta chain was found in a study of cytomegalovirus exposure and HLA in healthy donors (TCRdb year 2017). In terms of the full investigation: An earlier analysis of some 600 of the donors reported 276 Gb of sequence data and roughly 120 million unique TCR beta sequences obtained from 150 million to 200 million T cells. Five DR-DQ haplotypes were treated as single units for association and clustering because of strong linkage in the cohort. Among several hundred genotyped donors of the cohort, an average of approximately 220,000 unique TCR beta nucleotide sequences was sequenced per donor, of which about 19% were non-productive. Every discovery cohort repertoire had been produced on one sequencing platform. Typing coverage differed by locus: A, B, C, DRB1 and DQB1 were typed in roughly 629-630 donors, DQA1 in around 500, DPA1 in around 610, and DPB1 in 450 to 490. HLA typing included class I and class II loci at four-digit resolution. Rather than drawing on any new phenotypic data, the later analysis identified candidate immune exposures from TCR beta sequences and the way those sequences occurred across donors. To predict cytomegalovirus infection status, the study brought together high-throughput TCR immunosequencing, statistical association of individual TCRs with disease status, and machine learning. In an earlier analysis of roughly 580 of the donors, high-throughput TCR beta sequencing was used to judge whether each TCR beta V gene segment behaved as functional or pseudogenic. A separate validation cohort of roughly 130 different subjects was used in addition to the approximately 700-subject first cohort. In a later genetic analysis, genome-wide SNP genotypes for about 55% of the roughly 670 donors were used, and that subset was treated as a discovery cohort. Donor age, sex, ethnicity and CMV serostatus were compiled alongside the repertoire data. About 280 gigabases of sequencing data and tens of millions of unique TCR sequences made up an early release that covered roughly 670 HLA-typed donors. The study was designed to test whether signatures of past pathogen exposure could be identified by cataloging public T cell receptors. A later analysis re-examined previously published TCR beta repertoires from over 500 donors and added high-resolution HLA genotyping to investigate patterns of TCR occurrence. Of the 300 to 450 genotyped donors, 75% to 85% were placed in the genetic ancestry cluster associated with self-reported Caucasian donors. The T cell repertoires of under 750 subjects were profiled by immunosequencing and related to cytomegalovirus serostatus.

On this clone: It has no known antigen specificity. No qualities accompany the bases; no much larger clone lies one base away.

The cohort comprised under 700 healthy bone marrow donors. At the time of sampling, all cohort members were nominally healthy, though unrecorded immune exposures were likely present. The donor tested CMV seronegative and was one of the 352 seronegative cohort members. A peripheral blood sample was collected from each donor, and TCR beta sequencing was performed on peripheral blood mononuclear cells. Genomic DNA extraction from the blood cell samples was performed with the Qiagen DNeasy Blood Extraction Kit. What the authors observed across the whole study: A cluster of highly shared sequence variants was judged likely to be a technical artifact of the sequencing pipeline. In a later analysis, the rate of TCR association differed among HLA loci, with DRB1 alleles having the most associated TCRs and HLA-C alleles having the fewest. Immune exposure information for the cohort was limited to CMV serostatus. Because some donors lacked HLA typing at each locus, the association tests relied only on the typed subset. Most TCR sequences were observed very rarely across donors, whereas some public TCRs were present in many individuals. Linkage disequilibrium might explain the correlated functional status among segregating V segments, but an unknown experimental factor could not be excluded. A later genetic analysis reported fewer N-insertions in productive TCRs among donors in an Asian-associated ancestry cluster than the approximately 670-donor mean. A further reported finding was that TCR beta sequences accurately predicted the HLA-A and HLA-B alleles for most subjects in the first cohort. In a later analysis, HLA-associated TCR beta chains showed more clonal expansion and lower generation probabilities than non-associated chains that were equally common. A total of fewer than 200 TCR beta chains were listed by the study as associated with cytomegalovirus. The presence/absence analyses assumed that sequencing depth was roughly uniform across donors, and that assumption may not be true. When HLA alleles, especially DR and DQ, strongly co-occurred, TCR associations were difficult to assign to individual alleles. The earlier analysis of a few hundred of the donors excluded roughly 16 rarely observed V segments, including chromosome 9 orphons, because counts were too low. In vitro tests confirmed that a few of the cytomegalovirus-associated TCR beta chains recognize cytomegalovirus antigens. In an earlier analysis of some 500 of the donors, most TCR beta V segments appeared in productive rearrangements about 87% or about 30% of the time, broadly matching IMGT annotations. In a later analysis, several top co-occurrence clusters were reported to appear linked to parvovirus B19, influenza, CMV and Epstein-Barr virus. The cohort was sequenced for TCR beta chains only, and without alpha or paired-chain data the features that could be detected were limited. A later analysis found that most CMV-associated TCR beta chains appeared HLA-restricted, with HLA associations seemingly driven largely by CMV exposure. In both the original and validation cohorts, the classifier was reported to diagnose cytomegalovirus status with high specificity and sensitivity. A later analysis associated around 16,000 TCR beta sequences with specific HLA alleles at a false discovery rate of 0.05. V-gene and J-gene trimming of TCR beta chains was associated with a missense DCLRE1C variant in a later genetic analysis, and the association was replicated in an independent cohort. Some IMGT-functional V segments, including TRBV6-2 and TRBV6-3, could not be told apart with the 87-base-pair reads, so those segments were excluded. According to the authors, the approach could potentially be generalized to other disease states and immunological phenotypes.

The germline V gene provides CDR1 MNHNS and CDR2 SASEGT. Inclusive of the bounding cysteine and phenylalanine, the CDR3 is 14 residues long. Only the CDR3 part of the read is kept: 42 bases, read in frame from the first base. The V and J ends are trimmed by 3 bases and 0 bases, leaving 9 bases between them. Library preparation was by the immunoSEQ multiplex PCR assay. For the multiplex PCR, a mixture combining 60 forward primers for TCR Vbeta segments and 13 reverse primers for TCR Jbeta segments was used. The CDR3 region of rearranged TCR beta genes was amplified from genomic DNA by a multiplex PCR assay. The amplified TCR beta libraries were sequenced on the Illumina HiSeq System as 87-base-pair reads. As for how the authors treated the data: A later analysis tallied around 87 million unique TCR beta chains across the 660 or so repertoires, and 10 million to 11 million of those chains were shared by two or more donors. Raw reads were error-corrected and collapsed into unique sequences by a nearest-neighbor algorithm in which closely related sequences were merged to remove PCR and sequencing errors. To assign V, D and J gene segments, CDR3 sequences were aligned to IMGT reference sequences. Each retained sequence needed at least a six-nucleotide match to both a V gene segment and a J gene segment. Rearrangements were called productive when the CDR3 lacked stop codons and stayed in frame with V and J; all others were non-productive. Following IMGT convention, CDR3 was defined as the stretch from the second conserved V-encoded cysteine to the conserved J-encoded phenylalanine. The earlier analysis of 450 to 750 of the donors excluded any sequence lacking an unambiguous match to a single V gene segment. In an earlier analysis of a few hundred of the donors, V segments were called functional above 56.7% productive rearrangements and were called segregating when the between-donor standard deviation exceeded 5%. A statistical classification framework was built to diagnose cytomegalovirus status from the catalog of TCR beta chain sequences. In a later analysis, TCR nucleotide sequences were compared against IMGT/GENE-DB human TR gene sequences so that V and J genes could be assigned. A later analysis assigned CDR3 sequences and most-parsimonious VDJ recombination scenarios with the TCRdist pipeline. In a later analysis, every TCR beta chain was defined by the combination of its CDR3 amino acid sequence and its V-gene family, and reads without a unique V-gene family were dropped. In a later analysis, 500 to 650 highly shared, low-generation-probability nucleotide sequences were removed to address suspected cross-contamination and a sequencing artifact. In a later analysis, a clonal expansion index for each public chain was calculated from normalized within-repertoire ranks of inferred template counts. A later analysis computed generation probabilities with a VDJ recombination model fitted to out-of-frame rearrangements, and checked the results against IGoR. A later analysis scored TCR-TCR, TCR-HLA and TCR-CMV co-occurrence with hypergeometric tests, applying a repertoire-size bias correction to TCR pairs. In a later analysis, false discovery rates were estimated by permuting HLA or CMV assignments 20 times. In a later analysis, co-occurring TCRs were grouped using DBSCAN, with TCRdist sequence similarity added in when clustering inside HLA-allele-positive subsets. Repertoires with fewer than 30,000 or more than 120,000 public chains, plus five repertoires with anomalous nucleotide sharing, were excluded from co-occurrence clustering. The table was pulled from immuneACCESS by TCRdb, which kept in-frame rearrangements only. Such tables lose some clones; where checked, under half of the loss comes from unresolved V genes, and the rest has no known cause. V, J and clone size were drawn from that table, and D and trimming were deduced from the DNA. In all, the sample holds 75,000 to 100,000 clones, and 70% to 85% of those were seen once. Clones ranked in the top ten supply under 8.5% of the sample.

The TCR was taken from a man in his 60s in good health and CMV-seronegative. The sample comprised PBMCs. This chain is built from TRBV6-1 and TRBJ2-7; tentative D gene TRBD2, with 5 bases matching. CDR3 region: CASSDRGGSYEQYF. The DNA sequence is given as TGTGCCAGCAGTGATCGTGGAGGCTCCTACGAGCAGTACTTC.